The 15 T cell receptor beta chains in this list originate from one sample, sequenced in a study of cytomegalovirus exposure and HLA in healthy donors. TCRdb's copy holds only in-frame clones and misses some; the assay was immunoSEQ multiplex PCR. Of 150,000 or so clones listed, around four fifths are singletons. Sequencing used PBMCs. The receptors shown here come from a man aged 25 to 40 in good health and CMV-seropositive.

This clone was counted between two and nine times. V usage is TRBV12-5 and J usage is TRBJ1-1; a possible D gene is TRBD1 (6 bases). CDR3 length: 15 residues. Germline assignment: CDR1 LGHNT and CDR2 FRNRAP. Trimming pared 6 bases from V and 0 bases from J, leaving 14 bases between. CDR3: CASGLHRDLNTEAFF. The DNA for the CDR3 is TGTGCTAGTGGGCTACACAGGGATTTGAACACTGAAGCTTTCTTT.

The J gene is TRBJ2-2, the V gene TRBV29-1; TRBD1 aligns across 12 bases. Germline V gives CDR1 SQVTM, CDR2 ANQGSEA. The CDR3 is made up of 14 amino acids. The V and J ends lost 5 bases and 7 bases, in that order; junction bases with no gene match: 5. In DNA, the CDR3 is TGCAGCGTTATGGGACAGGGGGCTGGCGGGGAGCTGTTTTTT. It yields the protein CSVMGQGAGGELFF.

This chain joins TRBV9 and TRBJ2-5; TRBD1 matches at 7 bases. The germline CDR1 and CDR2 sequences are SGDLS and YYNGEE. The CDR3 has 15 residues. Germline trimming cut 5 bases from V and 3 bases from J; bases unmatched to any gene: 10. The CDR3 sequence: CASSPAVTGKETQYF. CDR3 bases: TGTGCCAGCAGTCCCGCCGTGACAGGGAAAGAGACCCAGTACTTC.

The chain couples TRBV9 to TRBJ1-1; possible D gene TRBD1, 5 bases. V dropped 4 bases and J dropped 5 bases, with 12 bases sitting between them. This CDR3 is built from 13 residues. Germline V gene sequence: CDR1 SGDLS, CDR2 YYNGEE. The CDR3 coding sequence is TGTGCCAGCAGCTATACCGGGGGAACTGAAGCTTTCTTT. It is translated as CASSYTGGTEAFF.

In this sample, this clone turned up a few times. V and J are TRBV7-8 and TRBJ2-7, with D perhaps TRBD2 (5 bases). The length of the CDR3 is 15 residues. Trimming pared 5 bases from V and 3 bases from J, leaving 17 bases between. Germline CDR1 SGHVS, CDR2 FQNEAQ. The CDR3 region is CASSPRTGRGYEQYF. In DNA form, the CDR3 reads TGTGCCAGCAGCCCCCGGACGGGGAGAGGCTACGAGCAGTACTTC. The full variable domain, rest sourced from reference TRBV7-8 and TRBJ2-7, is GAGVSQSPRYKVAKRGQDVALRCDPISGHVSLFWYQQALGQGPEFLTYFQNEAQLDKSGLPSDRFFAERPEGSVSTLKIQRTQQEDSAVYLCASSPRTGRGYEQYFGPGTRLTVT.

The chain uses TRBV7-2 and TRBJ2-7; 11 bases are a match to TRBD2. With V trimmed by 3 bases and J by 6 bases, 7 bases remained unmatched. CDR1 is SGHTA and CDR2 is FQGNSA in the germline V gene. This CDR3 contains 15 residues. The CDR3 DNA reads TGTGCCAGCAGCTTCATAGCGGGGGGGCCATCCGAGCAGTACTTC. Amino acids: CASSFIAGGPSEQYF.

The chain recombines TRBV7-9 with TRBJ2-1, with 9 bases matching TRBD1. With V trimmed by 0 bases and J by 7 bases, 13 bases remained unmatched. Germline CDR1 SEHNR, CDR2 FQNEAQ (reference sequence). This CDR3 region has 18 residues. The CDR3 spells CASSLASGTGTLGNEQFF. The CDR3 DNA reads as TGTGCCAGCAGCTTAGCCTCCGGGACAGGGACCCTAGGGAATGAGCAGTTCTTC.

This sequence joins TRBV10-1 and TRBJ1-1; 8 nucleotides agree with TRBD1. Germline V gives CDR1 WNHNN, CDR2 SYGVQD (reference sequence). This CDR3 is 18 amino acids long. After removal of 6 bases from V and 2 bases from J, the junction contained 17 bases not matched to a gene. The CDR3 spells CASSRWAMTGAVNTEAFF. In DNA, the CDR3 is TGCGCCAGCAGCCGGTGGGCCATGACAGGGGCAGTTAACACTGAAGCTTTCTTT.

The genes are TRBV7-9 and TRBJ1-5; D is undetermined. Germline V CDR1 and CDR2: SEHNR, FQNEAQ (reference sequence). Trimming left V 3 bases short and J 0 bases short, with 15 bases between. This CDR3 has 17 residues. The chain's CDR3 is CASSLGWSTYSNQPQHF. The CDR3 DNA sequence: TGTGCCAGCAGCTTGGGTTGGTCGACTTATAGCAATCAGCCCCAGCATTTT.

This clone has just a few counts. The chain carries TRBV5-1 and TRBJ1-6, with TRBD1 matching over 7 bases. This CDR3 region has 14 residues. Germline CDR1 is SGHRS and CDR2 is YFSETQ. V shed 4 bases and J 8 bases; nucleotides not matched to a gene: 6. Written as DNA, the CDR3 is TGCGCCAGCAGCCAGGGACAGACAGATTCACCCCTCCACTTT. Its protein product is CASSQGQTDSPLHF.

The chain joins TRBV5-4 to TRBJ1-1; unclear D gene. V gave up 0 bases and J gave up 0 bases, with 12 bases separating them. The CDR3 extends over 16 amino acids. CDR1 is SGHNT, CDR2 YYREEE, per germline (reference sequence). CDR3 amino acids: CASSLALGQVNTEAFF. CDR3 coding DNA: TGTGCCAGCAGCTTGGCGCTTGGGCAGGTGAACACTGAAGCTTTCTTT.

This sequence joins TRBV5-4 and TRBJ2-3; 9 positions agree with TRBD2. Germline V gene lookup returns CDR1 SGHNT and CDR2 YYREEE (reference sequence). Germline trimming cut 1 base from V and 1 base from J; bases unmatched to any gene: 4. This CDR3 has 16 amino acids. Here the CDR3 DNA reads TGTGCCAGCAGCTTGTCCGGCGGGGGGGGCACAGATACGCAGTATTTT. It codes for CASSLSGGGGTDTQYF.

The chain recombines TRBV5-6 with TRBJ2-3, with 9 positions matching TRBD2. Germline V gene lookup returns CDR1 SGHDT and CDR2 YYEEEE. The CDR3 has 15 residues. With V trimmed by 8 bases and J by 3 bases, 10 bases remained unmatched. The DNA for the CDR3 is TGTGCCAGTAGAGGAGCGGGGGGCGAAACAGATACGCAGTATTTT. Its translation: CASRGAGGETDTQYF. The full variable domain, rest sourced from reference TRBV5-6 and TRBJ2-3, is DAGVTQSPTHLIKTRGQQVTLRCSPKSGHDTVSWYQQALGQGPQFIFQYYEEEERQRGNFPDRFSGHQFPNYSSELNVNALLLGDSALYLCASRGAGGETDTQYFGPGTRLTVL.

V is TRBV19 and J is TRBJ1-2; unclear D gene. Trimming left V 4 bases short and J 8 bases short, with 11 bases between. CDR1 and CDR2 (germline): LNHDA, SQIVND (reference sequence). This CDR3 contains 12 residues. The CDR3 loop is CASSREGGGYTF. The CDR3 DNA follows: TGTGCCAGTAGTAGGGAGGGAGGCGGCTACACCTTC. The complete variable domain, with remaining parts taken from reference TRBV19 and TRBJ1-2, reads DGGITQSPKYLFRKEGQNVTLSCEQNLNHDAMYWYRQDPGQGLRLIYYSQIVNDFQKGDIAEGYSVSREKKESFPLTVTSAQKNPTAFYLCASSREGGGYTFGSGTRLTVV.

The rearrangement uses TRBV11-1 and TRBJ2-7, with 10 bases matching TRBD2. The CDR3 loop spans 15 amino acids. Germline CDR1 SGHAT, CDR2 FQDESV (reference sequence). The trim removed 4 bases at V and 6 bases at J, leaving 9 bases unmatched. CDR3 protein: CASSSSGTSVGEQYF. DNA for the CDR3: TGTGCCAGCAGCTCCTCCGGGACTAGCGTAGGCGAGCAGTACTTC.